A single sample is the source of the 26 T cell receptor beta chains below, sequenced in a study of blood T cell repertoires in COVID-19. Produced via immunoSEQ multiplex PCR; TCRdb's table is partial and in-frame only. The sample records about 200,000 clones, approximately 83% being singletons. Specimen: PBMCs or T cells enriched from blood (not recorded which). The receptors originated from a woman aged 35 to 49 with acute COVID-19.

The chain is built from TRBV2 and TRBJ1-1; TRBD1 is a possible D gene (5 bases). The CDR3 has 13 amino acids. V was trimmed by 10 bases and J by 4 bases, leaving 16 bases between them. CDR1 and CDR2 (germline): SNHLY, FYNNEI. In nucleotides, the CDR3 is TGTGCCACCCTGACAGCCAGAGGCACTGAAGCTTTCTTT. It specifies CATLTARGTEAFF.

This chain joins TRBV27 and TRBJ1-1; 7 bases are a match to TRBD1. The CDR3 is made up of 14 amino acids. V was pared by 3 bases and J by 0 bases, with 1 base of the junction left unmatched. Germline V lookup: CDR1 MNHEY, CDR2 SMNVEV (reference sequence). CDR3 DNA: TGTGCCAGCAGTTTTCAGGGGGTGAACACTGAAGCTTTCTTT. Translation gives CASSFQGVNTEAFF.

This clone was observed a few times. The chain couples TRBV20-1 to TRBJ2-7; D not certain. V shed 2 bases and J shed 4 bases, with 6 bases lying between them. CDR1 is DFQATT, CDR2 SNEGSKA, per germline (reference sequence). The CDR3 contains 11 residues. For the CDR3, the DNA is TGCAGTGCTAGACCCAGATACGAGCAGTACTTC. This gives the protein CSARPRYEQYF.

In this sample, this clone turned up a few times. CDR3 region: CASSHAGRSYNSPLHF. CDR3 DNA sequence: TGTGCCAGCAGCCACGCCGGGAGATCCTATAATTCACCCCTCCACTTT. V and J are TRBV14 and TRBJ1-6; D unclear. Germline CDR1 is SGHDN and CDR2 is FVKESK. The CDR3 is 16 residues long. The V gene lost 3 bases and the J gene lost 1 base, with 10 bases spanning the gap.

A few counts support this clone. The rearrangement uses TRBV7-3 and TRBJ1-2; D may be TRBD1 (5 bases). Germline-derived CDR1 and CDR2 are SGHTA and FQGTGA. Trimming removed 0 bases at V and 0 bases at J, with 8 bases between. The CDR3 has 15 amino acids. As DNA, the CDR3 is TGTGCCAGCAGCTTAACGGGAGGGGCTAACTATGGCTACACCTTC. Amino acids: CASSLTGGANYGYTF. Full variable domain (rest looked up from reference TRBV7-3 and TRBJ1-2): GAGVSQTPSNKVTEKGKYVELRCDPISGHTALYWYRQSLGQGPEFLIYFQGTGAADDSGLPNDRFFAVRPEGSVSTLKIQRTERGDSAVYLCASSLTGGANYGYTFGSGTRLTVV.

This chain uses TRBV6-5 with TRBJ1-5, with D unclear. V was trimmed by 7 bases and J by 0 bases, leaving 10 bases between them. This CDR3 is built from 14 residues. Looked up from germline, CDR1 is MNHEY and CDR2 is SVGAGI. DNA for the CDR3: TGTGCCAGCATCCCCGGAGATAGCAATCAGCCCCAGCATTTT. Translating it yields CASIPGDSNQPQHF.

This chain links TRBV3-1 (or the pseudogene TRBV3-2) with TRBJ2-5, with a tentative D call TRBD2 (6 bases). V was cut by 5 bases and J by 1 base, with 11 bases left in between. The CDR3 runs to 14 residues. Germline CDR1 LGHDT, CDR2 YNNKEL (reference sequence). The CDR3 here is CASSDWDFQETQYF. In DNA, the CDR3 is TGTGCCAGCAGCGACTGGGACTTCCAAGAGACCCAGTACTTC.

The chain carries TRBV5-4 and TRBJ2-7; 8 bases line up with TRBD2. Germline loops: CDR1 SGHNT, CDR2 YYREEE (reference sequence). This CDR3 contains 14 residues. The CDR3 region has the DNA TGTGCTACCAGTGGGCGGGAGGTCTCCTACGAGCAGTACTTC. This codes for CATSGREVSYEQYF.

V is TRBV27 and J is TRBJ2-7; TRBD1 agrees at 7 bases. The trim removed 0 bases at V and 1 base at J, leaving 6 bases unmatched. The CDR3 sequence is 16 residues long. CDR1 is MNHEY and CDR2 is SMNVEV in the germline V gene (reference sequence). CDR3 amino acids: CASSLSEGTASYEQYF. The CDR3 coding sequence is TGTGCCAGCAGTTTATCCGAAGGGACAGCATCCTACGAGCAGTACTTC.

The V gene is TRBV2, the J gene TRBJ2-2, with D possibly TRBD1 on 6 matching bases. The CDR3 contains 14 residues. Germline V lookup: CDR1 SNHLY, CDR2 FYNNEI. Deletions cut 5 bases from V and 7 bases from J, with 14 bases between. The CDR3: CASSPIQGIGELFF. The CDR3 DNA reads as TGTGCCAGCAGTCCGATCCAGGGGATCGGGGAGCTGTTTTTT.

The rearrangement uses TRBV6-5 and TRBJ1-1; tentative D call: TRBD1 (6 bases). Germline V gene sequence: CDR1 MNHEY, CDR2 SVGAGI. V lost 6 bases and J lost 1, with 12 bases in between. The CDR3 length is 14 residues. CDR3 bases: TGTGCCAGCAGCCGGACAGCTTCGAACACTGAAGCTTTCTTT. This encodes CASSRTASNTEAFF.

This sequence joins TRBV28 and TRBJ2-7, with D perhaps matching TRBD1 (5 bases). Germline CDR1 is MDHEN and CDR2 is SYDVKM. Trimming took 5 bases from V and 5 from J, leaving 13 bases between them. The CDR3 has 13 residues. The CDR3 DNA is TGTGCCAGCAGTCTGGACAAGGAAAACGAGCAGTACTTC. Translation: CASSLDKENEQYF.

CDR3 coding DNA: TGTGCCAGCTCACCCGGGAGCTACGAGCAGTACTTC. This sequence encodes CASSPGSYEQYF. V gene TRBV18 combines with J gene TRBJ2-7; perhaps TRBD2 as D (6 bases). The germline V gene encodes CDR1 KGHSH and CDR2 LQKENI. The V end was cut by 3 bases, the J end by 3 bases, with 6 bases between. The CDR3 is made up of 12 amino acids.

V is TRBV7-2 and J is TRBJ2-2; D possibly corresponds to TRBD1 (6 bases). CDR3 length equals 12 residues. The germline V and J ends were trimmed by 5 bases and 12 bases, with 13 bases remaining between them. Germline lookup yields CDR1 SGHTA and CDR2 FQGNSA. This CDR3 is CASSPSGEKLFF. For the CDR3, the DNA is TGTGCCAGCAGCCCGTCAGGGGAGAAGCTGTTTTTT.

CDR3 sequence reads: CAIRQGNSPLHF. In nucleotides, the CDR3 is TGTGCCATCAGACAGGGAAATTCACCCCTCCACTTT. This chain connects TRBV10-3 to TRBJ1-6, with D perhaps matching TRBD1 (6 bases). CDR1 is ENHRY and CDR2 is SYGVKD in the germline V gene. Trimming took 6 bases from V and 7 from J, leaving 7 bases between them. The CDR3 totals 12 residues.

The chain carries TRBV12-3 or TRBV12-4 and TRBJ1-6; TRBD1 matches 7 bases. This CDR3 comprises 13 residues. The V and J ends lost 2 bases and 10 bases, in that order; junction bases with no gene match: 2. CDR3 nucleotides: TGTGCCAGCAGTTTACAGGGGGACTCACCCCTCCACTTT. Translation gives CASSLQGDSPLHF.

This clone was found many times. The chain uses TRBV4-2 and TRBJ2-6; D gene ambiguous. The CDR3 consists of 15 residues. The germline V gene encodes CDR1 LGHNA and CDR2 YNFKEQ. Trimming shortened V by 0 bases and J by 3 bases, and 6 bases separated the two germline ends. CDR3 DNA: TGTGCCAGCAGCCAAGACACTGGTGGGGCCAACGTCCTGACTTTC. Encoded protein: CASSQDTGGANVLTF.

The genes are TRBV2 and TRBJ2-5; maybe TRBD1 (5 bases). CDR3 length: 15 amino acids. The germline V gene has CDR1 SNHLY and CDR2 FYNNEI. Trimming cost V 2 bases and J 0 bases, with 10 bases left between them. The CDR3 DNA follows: TGTGCCAGCAGTGAATGGGGCACGAACCAAGAGACCCAGTACTTC. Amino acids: CASSEWGTNQETQYF.

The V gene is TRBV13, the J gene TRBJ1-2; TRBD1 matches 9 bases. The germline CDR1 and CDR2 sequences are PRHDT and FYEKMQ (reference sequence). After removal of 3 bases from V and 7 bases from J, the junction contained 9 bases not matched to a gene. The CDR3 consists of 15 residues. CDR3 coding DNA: TGTGCCAGCAGCTTCTGGGACAGGGAAGCTGCTGGCTACACCTTC. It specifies CASSFWDREAAGYTF.

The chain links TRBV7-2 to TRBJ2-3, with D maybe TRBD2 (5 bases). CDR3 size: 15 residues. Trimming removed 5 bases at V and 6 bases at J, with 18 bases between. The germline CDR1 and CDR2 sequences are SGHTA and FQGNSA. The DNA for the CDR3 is TGTGCCAGCAGCCCCTCTCCGGGAAAGGTTGATACGCAGTATTTT. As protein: CASSPSPGKVDTQYF.

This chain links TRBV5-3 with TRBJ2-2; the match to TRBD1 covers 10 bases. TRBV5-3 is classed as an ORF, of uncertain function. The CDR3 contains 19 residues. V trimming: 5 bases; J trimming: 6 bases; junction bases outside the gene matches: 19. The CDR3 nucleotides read TGTGCCAGAAGTCCTAGTCCCGGGACAGGGGAGGGGAGCCCCGGGGAGCTGTTTTTT. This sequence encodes CARSPSPGTGEGSPGELFF.

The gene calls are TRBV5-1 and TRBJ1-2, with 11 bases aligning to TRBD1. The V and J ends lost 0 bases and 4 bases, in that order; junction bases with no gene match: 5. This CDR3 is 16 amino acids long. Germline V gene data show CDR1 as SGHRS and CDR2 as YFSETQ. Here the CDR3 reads CASSLGTGTGGYGYTF. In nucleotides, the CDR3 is TGCGCCAGCAGCTTGGGAACCGGGACAGGGGGCTATGGCTACACCTTC.

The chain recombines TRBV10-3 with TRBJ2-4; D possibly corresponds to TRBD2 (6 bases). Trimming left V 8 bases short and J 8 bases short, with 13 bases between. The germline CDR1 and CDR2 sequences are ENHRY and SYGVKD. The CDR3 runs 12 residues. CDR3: CAIGQGGDIQYF. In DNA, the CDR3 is TGTGCCATCGGGCAGGGAGGCGACATTCAGTACTTC.

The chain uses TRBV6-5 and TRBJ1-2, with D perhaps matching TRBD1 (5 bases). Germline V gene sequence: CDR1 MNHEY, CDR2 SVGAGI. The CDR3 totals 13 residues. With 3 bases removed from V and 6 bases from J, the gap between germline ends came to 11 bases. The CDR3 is CASSYGGGNGYTF. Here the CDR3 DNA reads TGTGCCAGCAGTTATGGGGGAGGGAATGGCTACACCTTC.

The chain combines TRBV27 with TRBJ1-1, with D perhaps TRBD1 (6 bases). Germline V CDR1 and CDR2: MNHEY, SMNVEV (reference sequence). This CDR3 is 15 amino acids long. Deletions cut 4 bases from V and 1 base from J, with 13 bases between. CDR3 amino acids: CASSSGGAGNTEAFF. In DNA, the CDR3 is TGTGCCAGCAGTTCGGGGGGGGCCGGGAACACTGAAGCTTTCTTT.

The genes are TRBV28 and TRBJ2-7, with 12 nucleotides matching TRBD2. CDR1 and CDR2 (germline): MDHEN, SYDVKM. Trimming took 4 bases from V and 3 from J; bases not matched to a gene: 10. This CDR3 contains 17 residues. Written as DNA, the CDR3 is TGTGCCAGCAGTTCTCCTAGCGGGAGGGCCTCCCGCTACGAGCAGTACTTC. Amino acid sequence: CASSSPSGRASRYEQYF.